The clone carrying this TCR beta chain was found once. This record belongs to a study of immune evolution from preneoplasia to lung adenocarcinoma. Generated by immunoSEQ multiplex PCR, the TCRdb table keeps only in-frame clones and is missing some. The sample lists about 4,700 clones, around 82% occurring once. Germline V gene sequence: CDR1 SEHNR, CDR2 FQNEAQ (reference sequence). Trimming left V 2 bases short and J 10 bases short, with 14 bases between. The length of the CDR3 is 13 residues. Patient tissue came from resections in Japan or China, 2014–2017. This chain uses TRBV7-9 with TRBJ1-2; D gene uncertain. The receptor's source is a person in their 70s with lung adenocarcinoma. Material for sequencing was FFPE lung adenocarcinoma in situ tissue. DNA for the CDR3: TGTGCCAGCAGCTTATCAGGTCAATCTCACTACACCTTC. It yields the protein CASSLSGQSHYTF. Based on the CDR3 plus reference TRBV7-9 and TRBJ1-2, the full variable domain is DTGVSQNPRHKITKRGQNVTFRCDPISEHNRLYWYRQTLGQGPEFLTYFQNEAQLEKSRLLSDRFSAERPKGSFSTLEIQRTEQGDSAMYLCASSLSGQSHYTFGSGTRLTVV.